What follows describes a single T cell receptor (beta chain). The clone's antigen remains unknown. No per-base quality is available; no much larger clone lies one base away. Libraries were built with the immunoSEQ multiplex PCR assay. A mixture of 60 forward primers for TCR Vbeta segments and 13 reverse primers for TCR Jbeta segments was used in the multiplex PCR. The CDR3 region of rearranged TCR beta genes was amplified from genomic DNA with a multiplex PCR assay. On the Illumina HiSeq System, the amplified TCR beta libraries were sequenced as 87-base-pair reads. As for the authors' bioinformatics: Across the 670 or so repertoires, a later analysis counted tens of millions of unique TCR beta chains, some 11 million of which were shared by at least two donors. To remove PCR and sequencing errors, raw reads were error-corrected and collapsed into unique sequences using a nearest-neighbor algorithm that merged closely related sequences. CDR3 sequences were aligned to IMGT reference sequences to assign V, D and J gene segments. Each retained sequence needed at least a six-nucleotide match to both a V gene segment and a J gene segment. A rearrangement counted as productive if the CDR3 had no stop codons and remained in frame with V and J, and every other rearrangement counted as non-productive. Following IMGT convention, CDR3 was defined as the stretch from the second conserved V-encoded cysteine up to the conserved J-encoded phenylalanine. The earlier analysis of some 580 of the donors excluded any sequence lacking an unambiguous match to a single V gene segment. In an earlier analysis of more than 500 of the donors, a V segment was called functional when productive rearrangements were above 56.7%, and segregating when the standard deviation between donors exceeded 5%. To diagnose cytomegalovirus status from the catalog of TCR beta chain sequences, a statistical classification framework was built. V and J gene assignment, in a later analysis, came from comparing TCR nucleotide sequences with IMGT/GENE-DB human TR gene sequences. Using the TCRdist pipeline, a later analysis assigned CDR3 sequences along with most-parsimonious VDJ recombination scenarios. In a later analysis, every TCR beta chain was defined by the combination of its CDR3 amino acid sequence and its V-gene family, and reads without a unique V-gene family were dropped. As a way to deal with suspected cross-contamination and a sequencing artifact, a later analysis dropped more than 500 nucleotide sequences that were highly shared and had low generation probability. In a later analysis, a clonal expansion index for each public chain was calculated from normalized within-repertoire ranks of inferred template counts. In a later analysis, generation probabilities were computed using a VDJ recombination model fitted to out-of-frame rearrangements, and the results were checked against IGoR. In a later analysis, TCR-TCR, TCR-HLA and TCR-CMV co-occurrence was scored with hypergeometric tests, and a repertoire-size bias correction was applied to TCR pairs. A later analysis estimated false discovery rates by permuting HLA or CMV assignments 20 times. A later analysis grouped co-occurring TCRs with DBSCAN, adding TCRdist sequence similarity when clustering within HLA-allele-positive subsets. Co-occurrence clustering excluded repertoires with fewer than 30,000 or more than 120,000 public chains, plus five with anomalous nucleotide sharing. TCRdb took over this immuneACCESS table, retaining in-frame rearrangements with V and J assigned. Such tables are incomplete; in checked studies, under half of the missing clones stem from an unresolved V gene, and the remainder is unexplained. From that table come the V and J calls and clone size; the DNA was used to work out D and trimming. Across this sample there are 150,000 to 200,000 clones, with 62% seen only once. The ten largest clones capture under 3% of the sample.

The data belong to a study of cytomegalovirus exposure and HLA in healthy donors (TCRdb year 2017). Regarding the research as a whole: An earlier analysis of approximately 590 of the donors reported about 250 Gb of sequence data and about 100 million unique TCR beta sequences from about 179 million T cells. Roughly 300 gigabases of sequencing data and around 80 million unique TCR sequences made up an early release that covered some 640 HLA-typed donors. Among the roughly 400 genotyped donors, about 85% belonged to the genetic ancestry cluster associated with self-reported Caucasian donors. The study aimed to test whether signatures of past pathogen exposure could be identified by cataloging public T cell receptors. The study profiled the T cell repertoires of hundreds of subjects by immunosequencing and related them to cytomegalovirus serostatus. Along with the approximately 600-subject first cohort, a separate validation cohort of over a hundred different subjects was used. High-throughput TCR immunosequencing, statistical association of individual TCRs with disease status, and machine learning were combined to predict cytomegalovirus infection status. In a later analysis, previously published TCR beta repertoires from 666 donors were re-analyzed and high-resolution HLA genotyping was added so that TCR occurrence patterns could be studied. Rather than using new phenotypic data, the later analysis identified candidate immune exposures from TCR beta sequences and from how often those sequences occurred across donors. To decide whether each TCR beta V gene segment behaved as functional or pseudogenic, an earlier analysis of approximately 620 of the donors relied on high-throughput TCR beta sequencing. Donor age, sex, ethnicity and CMV serostatus were compiled together with the repertoire data. In a later genetic analysis, genome-wide SNP genotypes for about three fifths of the roughly 670 donors were used, and that subset was treated as a discovery cohort. Every discovery cohort repertoire had been produced on one sequencing platform. HLA typing covered class I and class II loci at four-digit resolution. Typing coverage varied by locus: roughly 620-630 donors for A, B, C, DRB1 and DQB1; more than 500 for DQA1; about 600 for DPA1; around 490 for DPB1. Four to six DR-DQ haplotypes were handled as single units for association and clustering because linkage in the cohort was strong. Among approximately 370 genotyped donors of the cohort, an average of around 250,000 unique TCR beta nucleotide sequences was sequenced per donor, of which approximately 18% were non-productive.

The cohort was made up of 650 to 700 healthy bone marrow donors. At the time of sampling, all cohort members were nominally healthy, though unrecorded immune exposures were likely present. The donor was CMV seronegative and was included in the group of hundreds of seronegative cohort members. Every donor gave a peripheral blood sample, and the peripheral blood mononuclear cells from that sample were used for TCR beta sequencing. Genomic DNA extraction from the blood cell samples was performed with the Qiagen DNeasy Blood Extraction Kit. What the work shows at the level of the full study, not this receptor alone: Only TCR beta chains were sequenced in this cohort, and the absence of alpha or paired-chain data limited detectable features. A cluster of highly shared sequence variants was judged likely to be a technical artifact of the sequencing pipeline. Strong co-occurrence of HLA alleles, especially DR and DQ, made assigning TCR associations to individual alleles difficult. Correlated functional status among segregating V segments might reflect linkage disequilibrium, but an unknown experimental factor could not be ruled out. In a later analysis, HLA-associated TCR beta chains showed more clonal expansion and lower generation probabilities than non-associated chains that were equally common. A later analysis reported that several top co-occurrence clusters appeared linked to parvovirus B19, influenza, CMV and Epstein-Barr virus. Sequencing depth was assumed to be roughly uniform across donors in the presence/absence analyses, though that assumption may not hold. In an earlier analysis of roughly 560 of the donors, most TCR beta V segments were observed in productive rearrangements about 87% or about 30% of the time, broadly matching IMGT annotations. A later analysis found that TCR association rates varied across HLA loci, with DRB1 alleles showing the most associated TCRs and HLA-C alleles the fewest. Most CMV-associated TCR beta chains appeared to be HLA-restricted in a later analysis, and the HLA associations seemed to be driven largely by CMV exposure. Seventeen rarely observed V segments, including chromosome 9 orphons, were excluded from the earlier analysis of approximately 500 of the donors because counts were too low. Specific HLA alleles were associated with 16,951 TCR beta sequences at a false discovery rate of 0.05 in a later analysis. Compared with the approximately 670-donor mean, donors in an Asian-associated ancestry cluster had fewer N-insertions in productive TCRs, according to a later genetic analysis. A total of 150 to 200 TCR beta chains were listed by the study as associated with cytomegalovirus. Because HLA typing was unavailable for some donors at each locus, only the typed subset was used in association tests. A further reported finding was that TCR beta sequences accurately predicted the HLA-A and HLA-B alleles for most subjects in the first cohort. Most TCR sequences were observed very rarely across donors, whereas some public TCRs were present in many individuals. According to the authors, the approach could potentially be generalized to other disease states and immunological phenotypes. Three of the identified cytomegalovirus-associated TCR beta chains were confirmed in vitro to be specific for cytomegalovirus antigens. The classifier was reported to diagnose cytomegalovirus status with high specificity and sensitivity in both the original and validation cohorts. CMV serostatus was the only immune exposure information available for the cohort. V-gene and J-gene trimming of TCR beta chains was associated with a missense DCLRE1C variant in a later genetic analysis, and the association was replicated in an independent cohort.

This TCR derives from a man aged 40-49 years in good health and CMV-seronegative. The material sequenced was PBMCs.

The DNA sequence is given as TGTGCCAGCAGTCCCATAGGACAGGGGAGCTATGGCTACACCTTC. It specifies CASSPIGQGSYGYTF. The chain is assembled from TRBV27 and TRBJ1-2, with TRBD1 matching 9 junction bases. From V the trimming removes 5 bases and from J it removes 4 bases, while the gene matches leave 8 bases of the junction unaccounted for. From a lookup of the germline V gene (reference sequence), CDR1 and CDR2 are MNHEY and SMNVEV. From the cysteine up to the phenylalanine, the CDR3 has a length of 15 residues. Just CDR3 DNA is preserved here, 45 bases in frame from base 1.